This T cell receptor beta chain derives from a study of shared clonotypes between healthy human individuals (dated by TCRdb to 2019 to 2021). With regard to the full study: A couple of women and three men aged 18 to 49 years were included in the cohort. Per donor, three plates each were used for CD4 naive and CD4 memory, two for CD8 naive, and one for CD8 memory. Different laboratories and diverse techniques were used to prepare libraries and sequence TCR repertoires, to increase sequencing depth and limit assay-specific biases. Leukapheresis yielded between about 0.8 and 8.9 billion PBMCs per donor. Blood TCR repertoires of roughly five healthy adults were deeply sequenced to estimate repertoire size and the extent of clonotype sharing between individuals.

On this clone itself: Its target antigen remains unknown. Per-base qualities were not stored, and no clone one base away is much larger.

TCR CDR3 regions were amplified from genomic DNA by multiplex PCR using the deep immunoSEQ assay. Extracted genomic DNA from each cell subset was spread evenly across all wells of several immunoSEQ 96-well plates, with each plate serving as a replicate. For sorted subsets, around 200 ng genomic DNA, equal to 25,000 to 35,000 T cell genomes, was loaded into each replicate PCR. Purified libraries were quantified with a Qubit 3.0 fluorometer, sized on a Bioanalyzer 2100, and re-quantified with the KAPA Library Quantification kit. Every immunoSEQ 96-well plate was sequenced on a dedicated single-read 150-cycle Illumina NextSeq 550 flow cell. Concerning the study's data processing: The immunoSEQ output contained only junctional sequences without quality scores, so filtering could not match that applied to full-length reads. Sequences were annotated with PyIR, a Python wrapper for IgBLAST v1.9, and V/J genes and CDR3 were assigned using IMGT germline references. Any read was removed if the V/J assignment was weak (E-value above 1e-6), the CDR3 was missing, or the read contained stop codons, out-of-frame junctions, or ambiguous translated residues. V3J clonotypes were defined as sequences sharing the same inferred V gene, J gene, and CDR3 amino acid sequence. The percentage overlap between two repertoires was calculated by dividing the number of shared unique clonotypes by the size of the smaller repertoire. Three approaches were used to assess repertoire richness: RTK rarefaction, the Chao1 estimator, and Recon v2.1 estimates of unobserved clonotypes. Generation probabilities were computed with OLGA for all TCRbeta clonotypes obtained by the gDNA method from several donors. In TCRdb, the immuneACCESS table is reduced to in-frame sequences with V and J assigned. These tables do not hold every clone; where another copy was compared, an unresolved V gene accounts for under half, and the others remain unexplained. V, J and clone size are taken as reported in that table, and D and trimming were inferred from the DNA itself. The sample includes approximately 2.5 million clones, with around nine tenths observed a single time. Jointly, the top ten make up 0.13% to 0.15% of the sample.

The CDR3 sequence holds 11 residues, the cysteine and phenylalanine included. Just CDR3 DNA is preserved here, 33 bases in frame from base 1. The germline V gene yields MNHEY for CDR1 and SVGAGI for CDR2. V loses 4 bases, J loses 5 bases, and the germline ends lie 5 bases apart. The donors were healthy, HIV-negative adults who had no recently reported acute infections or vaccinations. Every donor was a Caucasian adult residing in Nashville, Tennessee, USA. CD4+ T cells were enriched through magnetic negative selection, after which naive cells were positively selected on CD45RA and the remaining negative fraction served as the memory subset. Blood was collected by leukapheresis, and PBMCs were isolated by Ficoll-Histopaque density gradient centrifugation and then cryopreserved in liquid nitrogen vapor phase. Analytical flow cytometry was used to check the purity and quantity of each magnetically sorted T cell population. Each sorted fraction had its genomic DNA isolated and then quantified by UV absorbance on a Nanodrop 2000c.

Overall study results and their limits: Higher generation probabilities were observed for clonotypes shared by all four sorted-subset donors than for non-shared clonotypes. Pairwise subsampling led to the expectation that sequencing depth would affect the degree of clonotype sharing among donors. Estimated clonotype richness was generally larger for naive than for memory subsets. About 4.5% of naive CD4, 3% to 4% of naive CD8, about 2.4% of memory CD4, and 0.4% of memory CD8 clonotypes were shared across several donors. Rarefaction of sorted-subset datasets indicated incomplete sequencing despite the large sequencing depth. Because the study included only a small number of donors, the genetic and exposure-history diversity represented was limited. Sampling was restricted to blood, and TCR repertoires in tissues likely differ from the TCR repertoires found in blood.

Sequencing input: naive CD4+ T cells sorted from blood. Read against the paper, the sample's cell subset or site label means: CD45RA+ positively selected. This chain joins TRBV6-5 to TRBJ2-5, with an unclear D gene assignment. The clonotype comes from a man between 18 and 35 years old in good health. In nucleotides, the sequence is TGTGCCAGCAGTTTATTGGAGACCCAGTACTTC. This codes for CASSLLETQYF.